Below are 22 T cell receptor beta chains sequenced from a single sample in a study of cytomegalovirus exposure and HLA in healthy donors. Primers: 60 Vbeta forward and 13 Jbeta reverse. Profiling relied on immunoSEQ multiplex PCR, and the TCRdb table lists in-frame clones only, not all of them. The sample has around 65,000 clones; 65% to 90% are singletons. The specimen sequenced was PBMCs. Receptors were obtained from a female donor in good health and CMV-seronegative.

As DNA, the CDR3 is TGTGCCAGCAGCTTTGTCCCCTCCATTGGGGCTCCGGTCGGCCCCCAGCATTTT. Protein: CASSFVPSIGAPVGPQHF. V gene TRBV7-9 combines with J gene TRBJ1-5, with D perhaps TRBD1 (5 bases). V dropped 3 bases and J dropped 10 bases, with 28 bases sitting between them. Germline CDR1 reads SEHNR; CDR2 reads FQNEAQ (reference sequence). The CDR3 loop spans 18 amino acids. The full variable domain, rest sourced from reference TRBV7-9 and TRBJ1-5, is DTGVSQNPRHKITKRGQNVTFRCDPISEHNRLYWYRQTLGQGPEFLTYFQNEAQLEKSRLLSDRFSAERPKGSFSTLEIQRTEQGDSAMYLCASSFVPSIGAPVGPQHFGDGTRLSIL.

The chain recombines TRBV27 with TRBJ2-7, with D possibly being TRBD2 (5 bases). V was trimmed by 2 bases and J by 6 bases, leaving 14 bases between them. CDR3 length: 14 residues. CDR1 and CDR2 from the germline V gene are MNHEY and SMNVEV (reference sequence). The CDR3 region is CASSLQATGSEQYF. The DNA of the CDR3 is TGTGCCAGCAGTTTACAGGCGACTGGGAGCGAGCAGTACTTC.

The chain employs TRBV5-5 and TRBJ2-7; D gene ambiguous. The germline V gene encodes CDR1 SGHKS and CDR2 YYEKEE (reference sequence). Trimming left V 1 base short and J 5 bases short, with 7 bases between. This CDR3 contains 12 residues. DNA for the CDR3: TGTGCCAGCAGCTTGATTATCCACGAGCAGTACTTC. As protein: CASSLIIHEQYF.

This clone was observed once. This chain uses TRBV19 with TRBJ1-5; D may be TRBD1 (5 bases). V lost 5 bases to trimming and J lost 9 bases, with 17 bases between them. This CDR3 has 14 residues. CDR1 is LNHDA, CDR2 SQIVND, per germline (reference sequence). CDR3 in amino acids: CASSSTAGQVPQHF. The CDR3 bases are TGTGCCAGTAGTTCGACAGCAGGGCAGGTGCCCCAGCATTTT.

The V call is TRBV5-4, the J call TRBJ1-1; 8 bases match TRBD1. CDR1 and CDR2 from the germline V gene are SGHNT and YYREEE (reference sequence). The V gene end was trimmed by 0 bases and the J gene end by 2 bases; junction bases not matched to a gene: 12. The CDR3 has 18 amino acids. Here the CDR3 DNA reads TGTGCCAGCAGCTTGGGAGGAGGCGGGACAGGTGGAAACACTGAAGCTTTCTTT. Protein: CASSLGGGGTGGNTEAFF.

This clone was counted once. This rearrangement joins TRBV6-1 to TRBJ1-5; TRBD1 aligns across 7 bases. Germline CDR1 MNHNS, CDR2 SASEGT. Germline trimming cut 7 bases from V and 1 base from J; bases unmatched to any gene: 7. The CDR3 sequence is 15 residues long. The CDR3 reads CASKGQYVSNQPQHF. The CDR3, as DNA: TGTGCCAGCAAGGGACAGTATGTAAGCAATCAGCCCCAGCATTTT.

This chain links TRBV27 with TRBJ2-7; 8 bases fit TRBD1. V was clipped by 6 bases and J by 0 bases; unmatched bases: 4. Germline assignment: CDR1 MNHEY and CDR2 SMNVEV (reference sequence). This CDR3 contains 14 residues. The CDR3 loop reads CASSGQGISYEQYF. CDR3 sequence (DNA): TGTGCCAGCAGCGGACAGGGTATCTCCTACGAGCAGTACTTC.

This clone was seen more than once but under ten times. The CDR3 region is CASSSGNTGELFF. The CDR3 DNA reads TGTGCCAGCAGTTCGGGGAACACCGGGGAGCTGTTTTTT. This rearrangement joins TRBV25-1 to TRBJ2-2; D call uncertain. The length of the CDR3 is 13 residues. Trimming took off 5 bases at V and 1 base at J, with 5 bases between the two ends. CDR1 is MGHDK and CDR2 is SYGVNS in the germline V gene.

This rearrangement joins TRBV5-1 to TRBJ2-7, with D perhaps TRBD1 (5 bases). The V gene lost 2 bases and the J gene lost 4 bases, with 10 bases spanning the gap. Germline assignment: CDR1 SGHRS and CDR2 YFSETQ. This CDR3 spans 13 amino acids. The DNA of the CDR3 is TGCGCCAGCAGCTTCTCCAGGGATTACGAGCAGTACTTC. Its protein is CASSFSRDYEQYF.

About this clone: The identical CDR3 is also encoded by other nucleotide sequences in the sample. The chain links TRBV30 to TRBJ1-3; D gene uncertain. From germline, CDR1 is GTSNPN and CDR2 SVGIG (reference sequence). The CDR3 has 16 amino acids. V was clipped by 0 bases and J by 4 bases, with 16 bases between them. CDR3 amino acids: CAWSVRAGPSGNTIYF. CDR3 DNA sequence: TGTGCCTGGAGTGTTCGAGCGGGTCCGTCAGGAAACACCATATATTTT.

The V call is TRBV18, the J call TRBJ1-2; D possibly corresponds to TRBD1 (5 bases). This CDR3 spans 13 amino acids. Trimming stripped 3 bases from V and 6 bases from J, with 11 bases between. CDR1 and CDR2 from the germline V gene are KGHSH and LQKENI. CDR3 loop: CASSPGALNGYTF. DNA of the CDR3: TGTGCCAGCTCACCTGGGGCTCTTAATGGCTACACCTTC.

Turning to this clone: The junction departs from the called germline gene at one end, perhaps through a read error. CDR3 region: CASSLARDGPYEQYF. As DNA, the CDR3 is TGTGCTAGCAGCTTAGCGCGGGACGGACCCTACGAGCAGTACTTC. This rearrangement joins TRBV7-7 to TRBJ2-7; TRBD2 might be the D (6 bases). The CDR3 length is 15 residues. Germline lookup yields CDR1 SSHAT and CDR2 FNYEAQ (reference sequence).

The gene calls are TRBV29-1 and TRBJ2-1; D not certain. V was pared by 3 bases and J by 13 bases, with 16 bases between. The germline V gene has CDR1 SQVTM and CDR2 ANQGSEA. This CDR3 region has 12 residues. The CDR3 DNA follows: TGCAGCGTTGATAGCCAGACCTACGTACAGTTCTTC. Protein: CSVDSQTYVQFF.

This sequence joins TRBV21-1 and TRBJ2-3; the D call of TRBD2 is as the table states it, not checked on the DNA. TRBV21-1 is a pseudogene. The CDR3 is 18 amino acids. The CDR3 reads CASSKSFDGGARTDTQYF. The CDR3 bases are TGTGCCAGCAGCAAATCCTTCGATGGGGGGGCCCGCACAGATACGCAGTATTTT.

This sequence joins TRBV7-2 and TRBJ2-7; TRBD1 matches at 7 bases. Losses at the gene ends were 6 bases for V and 2 bases for J; bases not matched to a gene: 7. The CDR3 spans 14 residues. The germline V gene has CDR1 SGHTA and CDR2 FQGNSA. In nucleotides, the CDR3 is TGTGCCAGCAGTTCTTACAGGGGAGCCTACGAGCAGTACTTC. Its translation: CASSSYRGAYEQYF.

The V call is TRBV28, the J call TRBJ1-2; TRBD1 matches at 7 bases. The J segment lost 6 bases and the V segment lost 6 bases, leaving 7 bases of the junction unmatched. CDR3 length: 13 amino acids. Per germline, CDR1 MDHEN and CDR2 SYDVKM. The CDR3 nucleotides read TGTGCCAGCAGCCTCAATGGACAGGATGGCTACACCTTC. Residues: CASSLNGQDGYTF.

This chain uses TRBV10-3 with TRBJ2-3; tentatively, D is TRBD1 (6 bases). Germline assignment: CDR1 ENHRY and CDR2 SYGVKD. The CDR3 loop spans 15 amino acids. With 3 bases removed from V and 3 bases from J, the gap between germline ends came to 13 bases. The CDR3 coding sequence is TGTGCCATCAGTGATGCAGGGGCTAGGACAGATACGCAGTATTTT. Amino acid sequence: CAISDAGARTDTQYF.

J is TRBJ2-1 and V is TRBV19, with TRBD1 identical over 8 bases. This CDR3 is built from 16 residues. The germline V gene has CDR1 LNHDA and CDR2 SQIVND (reference sequence). J was trimmed by 11 bases and V by 3 bases; bases with no gene match: 15. The CDR3 DNA reads TGTGCCAGTAGTATCGGGTCGAGACAGGGGCTTAGCAAGCAGTTCTTC. Its translation is CASSIGSRQGLSKQFF. The full variable domain, with the rest looked up from reference TRBV19 and TRBJ2-1, is DGGITQSPKYLFRKEGQNVTLSCEQNLNHDAMYWYRQDPGQGLRLIYYSQIVNDFQKGDIAEGYSVSREKKESFPLTVTSAQKNPTAFYLCASSIGSRQGLSKQFFGPGTRLTVL.

This clone was detected only a few times. This chain links TRBV7-8 with TRBJ2-7; tentatively, D is TRBD1 (5 bases). Germline V gene data show CDR1 as SGHVS and CDR2 as FQNEAQ. V lost 3 bases, J lost 7 bases, and 19 bases lay in between. CDR3 length equals 15 residues. The CDR3 loop is CASSFTRDSLLEQYF. In nucleotides, the CDR3 is TGTGCCAGCAGCTTTACCCGTGACAGTCTACTTGAGCAGTACTTC.

This chain joins TRBV21-1 and TRBJ2-2; the table names TRBD2, a call not compared with the DNA. TRBV21-1 constitutes a pseudogene. CDR3 length: 17 residues. For the CDR3, the DNA is TGTGCCAGCAGCACCCAGACTAGCGGGAGAATCGCCGGGGAGCTGTTTTTT. Translation: CASSTQTSGRIAGELFF.

The chain uses TRBV6-5 and TRBJ1-1, with D tentatively TRBD1 (5 bases). Germline CDR1 is MNHEY and CDR2 is SVGAGI. There are 13 residues in the CDR3. Trimming removed 7 bases at V and 4 bases at J, with 13 bases between. Here the CDR3 DNA reads TGTGCCAGCAATTCGGGGGTGGCCACTGAAGCTTTCTTT. Translating it yields CASNSGVATEAFF.

This chain joins TRBV6-1 and TRBJ1-2, with D perhaps matching TRBD1 (5 bases). Germline CDR1 and CDR2: MNHNS and SASEGT. The CDR3 has 16 residues. Trimming stripped 1 base from V and 4 bases from J, with 16 bases between. The CDR3 protein is CASSEVGSGRSYGYTF. CDR3 nucleotides: TGTGCCAGCAGTGAAGTGGGATCAGGGCGTAGCTATGGCTACACCTTC.